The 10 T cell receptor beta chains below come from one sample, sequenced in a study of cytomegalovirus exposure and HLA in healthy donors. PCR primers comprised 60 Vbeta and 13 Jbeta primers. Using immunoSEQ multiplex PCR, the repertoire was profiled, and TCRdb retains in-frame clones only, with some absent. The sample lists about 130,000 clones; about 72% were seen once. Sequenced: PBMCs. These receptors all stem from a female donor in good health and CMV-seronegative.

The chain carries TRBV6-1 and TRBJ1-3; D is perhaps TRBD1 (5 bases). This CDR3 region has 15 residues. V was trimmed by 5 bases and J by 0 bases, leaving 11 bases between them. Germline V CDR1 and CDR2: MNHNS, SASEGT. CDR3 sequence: CASSPTGSSGNTIYF. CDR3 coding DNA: TGTGCCAGCAGTCCCACAGGAAGCTCTGGAAACACCATATATTTT.

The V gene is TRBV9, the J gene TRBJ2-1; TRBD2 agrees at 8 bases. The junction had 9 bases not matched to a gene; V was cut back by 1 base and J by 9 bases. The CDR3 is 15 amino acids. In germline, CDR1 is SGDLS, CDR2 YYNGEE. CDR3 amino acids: CASSVSGQRESEQFF. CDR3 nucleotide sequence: TGTGCCAGCAGCGTATCGGGCCAGCGGGAGTCTGAGCAGTTCTTC.

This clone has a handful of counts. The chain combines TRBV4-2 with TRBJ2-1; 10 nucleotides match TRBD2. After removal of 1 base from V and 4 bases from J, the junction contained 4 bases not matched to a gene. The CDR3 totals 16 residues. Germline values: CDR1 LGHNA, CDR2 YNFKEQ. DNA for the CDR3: TGTGCCAGCAGCCAAGGGGGACTAGCGCCTTACAATGAGCAGTTCTTC. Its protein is CASSQGGLAPYNEQFF.

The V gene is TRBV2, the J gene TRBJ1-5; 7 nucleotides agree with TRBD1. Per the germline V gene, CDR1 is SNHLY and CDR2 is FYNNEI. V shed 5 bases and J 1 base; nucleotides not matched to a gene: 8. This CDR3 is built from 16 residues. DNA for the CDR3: TGTGCCAGCAGTTTTGGCGCGACAGGGAGCAATCAGCCCCAGCATTTT. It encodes CASSFGATGSNQPQHF.

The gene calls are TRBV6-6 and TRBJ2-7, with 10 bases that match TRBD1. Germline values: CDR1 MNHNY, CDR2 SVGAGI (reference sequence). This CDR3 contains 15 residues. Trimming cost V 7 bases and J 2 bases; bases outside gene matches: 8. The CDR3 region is CASMSWDRGTYEQYF. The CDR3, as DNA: TGTGCCAGCATGTCCTGGGACAGGGGTACCTACGAGCAGTACTTC.

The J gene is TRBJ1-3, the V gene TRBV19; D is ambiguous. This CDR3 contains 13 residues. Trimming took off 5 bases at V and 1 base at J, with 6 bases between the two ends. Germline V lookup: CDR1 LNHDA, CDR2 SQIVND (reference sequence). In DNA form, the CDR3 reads TGTGCCAGTAGTCTTTCGTCTGGAAACACCATATATTTT. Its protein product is CASSLSSGNTIYF.

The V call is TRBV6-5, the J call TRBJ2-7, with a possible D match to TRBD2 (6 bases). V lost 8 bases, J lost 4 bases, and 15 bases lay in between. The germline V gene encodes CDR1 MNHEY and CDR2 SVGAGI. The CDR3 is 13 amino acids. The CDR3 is CASRFRRGYEQYF. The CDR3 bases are TGTGCCAGCCGGTTCCGACGGGGGTACGAGCAGTACTTC.

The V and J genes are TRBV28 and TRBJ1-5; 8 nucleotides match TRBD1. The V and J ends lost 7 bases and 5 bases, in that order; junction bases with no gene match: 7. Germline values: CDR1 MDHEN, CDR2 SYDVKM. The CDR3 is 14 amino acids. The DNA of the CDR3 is TGTGCCAGCACGAGACAGGGGACATATCAGCCCCAGCATTTT. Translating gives CASTRQGTYQPQHF.

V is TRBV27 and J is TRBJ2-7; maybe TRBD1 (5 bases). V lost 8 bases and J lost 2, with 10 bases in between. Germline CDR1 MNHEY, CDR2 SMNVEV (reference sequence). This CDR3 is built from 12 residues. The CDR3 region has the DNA TGTGCCAGCTTAGACAGTCCCTACGAGCAGTACTTC. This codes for CASLDSPYEQYF.

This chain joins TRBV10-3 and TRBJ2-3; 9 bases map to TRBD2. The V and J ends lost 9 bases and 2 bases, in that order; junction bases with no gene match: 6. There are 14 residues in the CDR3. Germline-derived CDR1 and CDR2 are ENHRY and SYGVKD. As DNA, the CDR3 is TGTGCCATTCGACTAGCGGACTACACAGATACGCAGTATTTT. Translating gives CAIRLADYTDTQYF.